These 18 T cell receptor beta chains were sequenced from one sample in a study of shared clonotypes between healthy human individuals. The data were produced by immunoSEQ multiplex PCR, yet TCRdb's version contains in-frame clones alone and is incomplete. The sample lists some 2,000,000 clones; 85% to 95% were seen once. Sample: naive CD4+ T cells sorted from blood. As for subset: CD45RA+ positively selected. The source is a man aged 18 to 30 in good health.

The genes are TRBV10-3 and TRBJ2-1, with 15 bases matching TRBD2. V was clipped by 6 bases and J by 0 bases; unmatched bases: 6. The germline V gene has CDR1 ENHRY and CDR2 SYGVKD. The CDR3 contains 18 residues. Here the CDR3 reads CAISGEGLAGGSYNEQFF. The CDR3 bases are TGTGCCATCAGCGGGGAGGGACTAGCGGGAGGCTCCTACAATGAGCAGTTCTTC.

Of note for this clone: Other DNA sequences in this specimen translate into the identical CDR3. The chain links TRBV6-1 to TRBJ2-1; D gene uncertain. Germline V gives CDR1 MNHNS, CDR2 SASEGT. Trimming cost V 5 bases and J 4 bases, with 6 bases left between them. CDR3 length: 12 amino acids. The CDR3 DNA sequence: TGTGCCAGCAGTACCCCTTACAATGAGCAGTTCTTC. The encoded protein is CASSTPYNEQFF.

With regard to this clone: A much larger clone sits a single nucleotide away, making a read error possible. The rearrangement uses TRBV2 and TRBJ1-2, with TRBD1 identical over 7 bases. Germline lookup yields CDR1 SNHLY and CDR2 FYNNEI. CDR3 length: 13 residues. V gave up 4 bases and J gave up 7 bases; unmatched junction bases: 6. This CDR3 reads CASSAGQTCGYTF. CDR3 coding DNA: TGTGCCAGCAGTGCGGGACAGACCTGTGGCTACACCTTC.

J is TRBJ2-3 and V is TRBV5-5; TRBD2 is a possible D gene (5 bases). V shed 6 bases and J shed 0 bases, with 8 bases lying between them. Germline V gene data show CDR1 as SGHKS and CDR2 as YYEKEE (reference sequence). CDR3 length: 13 amino acids. The CDR3 sequence is CASTGLSTDTQYF. The CDR3 DNA follows: TGTGCCAGCACCGGACTTAGCACAGATACGCAGTATTTT.

This clone occurred once. The genes are TRBV19 and TRBJ1-1; weak D call: TRBD1 (6 bases). In germline, CDR1 is LNHDA, CDR2 SQIVND (reference sequence). V shed 9 bases and J shed 4 bases, with 18 bases lying between them. This CDR3 contains 14 residues. This chain's CDR3 is CASHETGIGTEAFF. The CDR3 DNA reads as TGTGCCAGCCACGAGACAGGTATTGGCACTGAAGCTTTCTTT.

The rearrangement uses TRBV6-5 and TRBJ2-3; 10 nucleotides match TRBD1. Germline V gene data show CDR1 as MNHEY and CDR2 as SVGAGI. The CDR3 length is 15 residues. V lost 8 bases, J lost 6 bases, and 11 bases stayed unmatched. This CDR3 reads CASSEGTGALDTQYF. Here the CDR3 DNA reads TGTGCCAGCTCCGAAGGGACAGGGGCTTTGGATACGCAGTATTTT.

V usage is TRBV5-1 and J usage is TRBJ2-5, with a tentative D call TRBD2 (6 bases). CDR1 and CDR2 (germline): SGHRS, YFSETQ. Trimming cost V 1 base and J 0 bases, with 10 bases left between them. The CDR3 runs 15 residues. The CDR3 coding sequence is TGCGCCAGCAGCTTGAGCGGGTCCGACCAAGAGACCCAGTACTTC. This encodes CASSLSGSDQETQYF.

The DNA for the CDR3 is TGTGCCAGCAGTCAACCAGCGGACCTACGCGAGCAGTACTTC. Translating it yields CASSQPADLREQYF. The J gene is TRBJ2-7, the V gene TRBV7-2, with D maybe TRBD2 (5 bases). The germline V and J ends were trimmed by 6 bases and 6 bases, with 18 bases remaining between them. This CDR3 contains 14 residues. Germline loops: CDR1 SGHTA, CDR2 FQGNSA.

This chain connects TRBV2 to TRBJ1-5, with D possibly matching TRBD1 (5 bases). V was cut by 4 bases and J by 3 bases, with 10 bases left in between. CDR3 length: 14 amino acids. CDR1 SNHLY and CDR2 FYNNEI come from the germline V gene. The CDR3 sequence is CASSVSGNNQPQHF. The DNA for the CDR3 is TGTGCCAGCAGTGTATCAGGGAACAATCAGCCCCAGCATTTT. Full variable domain (rest looked up from reference TRBV2 and TRBJ1-5): EPEVTQTPSHQVTQMGQEVILRCVPISNHLYFYWYRQILGQKVEFLVSFYNNEISEKSEIFDDQFSVERPDGSNFTLKIRSTKLEDSAMYFCASSVSGNNQPQHFGDGTRLSIL.

The chain is built from TRBV6-6 and TRBJ1-1, with TRBD1 identical over 7 bases. Germline CDR1 MNHNY, CDR2 SVGAGI (reference sequence). This CDR3 is 12 amino acids long. Trimming at V came to 0 bases and at J to 9 bases, leaving 1 base not matched to a gene. CDR3 amino acids: CASSYSTGQAFF. For the CDR3, the DNA is TGTGCCAGCAGTTACTCGACAGGGCAAGCTTTCTTT.

The chain combines TRBV18 with TRBJ2-2; D uncertain. V was clipped by 5 bases and J by 1 base, with 11 bases between them. Germline values: CDR1 KGHSH, CDR2 LQKENI. The CDR3 consists of 15 residues. For the CDR3, the DNA is TGTGCCAGCTCAGCCAGCCTGAAGAACACCGGGGAGCTGTTTTTT. This codes for CASSASLKNTGELFF.

The chain joins TRBV29-1 to TRBJ2-7, with D possibly called TRBD1 or TRBD2 (5 bases each). The CDR3 extends over 12 amino acids. The V end lost 1 base, the J end lost 4 bases, and 8 bases lay between the germline ends. Germline values: CDR1 SQVTM, CDR2 ANQGSEA. Written as DNA, the CDR3 is TGCAGCGTTGAAGTCGGGGCGTACGAGCAGTACTTC. Its translation is CSVEVGAYEQYF.

The gene calls are TRBV10-3 and TRBJ1-4; D remains unclear. The germline V gene has CDR1 ENHRY and CDR2 SYGVKD. V shed 6 bases and J shed 4 bases, with 12 bases lying between them. The CDR3 is made up of 14 amino acids. CDR3 residues: CAISRTGLNEKLFF. DNA for the CDR3: TGTGCCATCAGCCGCACTGGCCTTAATGAAAAACTGTTTTTT.

This clone has a handful of counts. The same CDR3 arises from other DNA sequences in this sample as well. The V and J genes are TRBV30 and TRBJ1-1; D gene ambiguous. The CDR3 is 11 residues long. Germline V gene sequence: CDR1 GTSNPN, CDR2 SVGIG (reference sequence). The V and J ends lost 2 bases and 0 bases respectively, with 1 base between them. As DNA, the CDR3 is TGTGCCTGGAGTTTGAACACTGAAGCTTTCTTT. Its translation is CAWSLNTEAFF.

The V call is TRBV6-1, the J call TRBJ1-4; TRBD1 matches 10 bases. The V gene's germline CDR1 is MNHNS and CDR2 SASEGT. The CDR3 sequence is 15 residues long. The ends lost 7 bases at V and 7 bases at J; junction bases unmatched: 9. The CDR3 reads CASKALGDRGEKLFF. CDR3 nucleotide sequence: TGTGCCAGCAAGGCCCTCGGGGACAGGGGTGAAAAACTGTTTTTT.

The rearrangement joins TRBV5-6 to TRBJ1-1; no clear D. V was pared by 4 bases and J by 4 bases, with 8 bases between. CDR1 and CDR2 from the germline V gene are SGHDT and YYEEEE. The CDR3 runs 12 residues. In DNA form, the CDR3 reads TGTGCCAGCAGCATAGGTACCACTGAAGCTTTCTTT. This codes for CASSIGTTEAFF. Supplemented by reference TRBV5-6 and TRBJ1-1, the full variable domain reads DAGVTQSPTHLIKTRGQQVTLRCSPKSGHDTVSWYQQALGQGPQFIFQYYEEEERQRGNFPDRFSGHQFPNYSSELNVNALLLGDSALYLCASSIGTTEAFFGQGTRLTVV.

The rearrangement links TRBV2 to TRBJ1-2; 9 bases line up with TRBD1. This CDR3 contains 14 residues. CDR1 and CDR2 from the germline V gene are SNHLY and FYNNEI. V gave up 6 bases and J gave up 4 bases; unmatched junction bases: 6. The CDR3 region is CASSVQGARYGYTF. The CDR3 DNA is TGTGCCAGCAGCGTACAGGGGGCGCGCTATGGCTACACCTTC.

The V call is TRBV27, the J call TRBJ1-6; D possibly corresponds to TRBD1 (5 bases). Germline CDR1 is MNHEY and CDR2 is SMNVEV (reference sequence). The CDR3 loop spans 14 amino acids. Trimming removed 8 bases from V and 6 bases from J, with 14 bases in between. This chain's CDR3 is CASSSGPVNSPLHF. The CDR3 region has the DNA TGTGCCAGCTCCTCGGGGCCGGTTAATTCACCCCTCCACTTT.